The clone carrying this TCR beta chain appeared a few times. Unique molecular identifiers were present on the cDNA, and a universal primer site came from template switching. TCRdb re-called the 5' RACE reads through MiXCR, storing one row per CDR3 protein. The data contain around 200,000 distinct CDR3 sequences, roughly 10% of them singletons. CDR1 and CDR2 from the germline V gene are DFQATT and SNEGSKA (reference sequence). This CDR3 contains 14 residues. V lost 6 bases, J lost 4 bases, and 17 bases lay in between. The data originate from a study of identical twins. The sequenced sample consisted of memory (CD45RO+) T cells sorted from blood. V and J are TRBV20-1 and TRBJ2-3, with TRBD2 as a possible D gene (5 bases). This receptor was identified in a woman under 30 in good health. CDR3 residues: CSAFSSGSADTQYF. In nucleotides, the CDR3 is TGCAGTGCCTTCAGCTCGGGGTCCGCAGATACGCAGTATTTT.